This T cell receptor (beta chain) was documented in a study of T cells in Graves' hyperthyroidism and ophthalmopathy. Findings and limits, study-wide: Blood shared most expanded thyroid clonotypes above 0.001.

RNA transcripts yielded amplified TCR beta CDR3 regions. HTBI primers were the set used in a first-round RT-PCR of the TCR CDR3. TCRdb fed the multiplex PCR reads into MiXCR, producing one record per CDR3 protein. The sample carries around 600,000 distinct CDR3 sequences, 16% recorded once. This CDR3 comprises 15 residues. With 6 bases clipped from V and 1 base from J, the junction kept 3 bases outside the gene matches. This clonotype was observed many times. What it binds is unknown. The sequencing input was blood. V usage is TRBV12-3 or TRBV12-4 and J usage is TRBJ2-7, with TRBD2 matching 13 bases. This TCR derives from a woman aged 35 to 49 with Graves' ophthalmopathy. CDR3 sequence (DNA): TGTGCCAGCAGGAGGACTAGCGGGGGTTCCTACGAGCAGTACTTC. This translates into CASRRTSGGSYEQYF.